Reported below is one T cell receptor (beta chain). The data stem from a study of blood T cell repertoires in COVID-19. Across the whole study: PBMCs, B-cell-depleted T cells, or T cells were the source of the cDNA or gDNA that made up the material.

The germline gives CDR1 SGHAT, CDR2 FQNNGV. CDR3 size: 18 residues. Trimming stripped 3 bases from V and 0 bases from J, with 17 bases between. Sequencing was performed with immunoSEQ multiplex PCR; in TCRdb, only in-frame clones are kept and a portion is missing. The table records approximately 100,000 clones, around 93% of them present only once. J is TRBJ2-2 and V is TRBV11-2; unclear D gene. The sequence was collected from a man aged 50 to 59 with acute or convalescent COVID-19. Material for sequencing was peripheral blood. The CDR3 DNA reads as TGTGCCAGCAGCTTCAAGAGCCCGCGGCGAGCGAACACCGGGGAGCTGTTTTTT. This translates into CASSFKSPRRANTGELFF.